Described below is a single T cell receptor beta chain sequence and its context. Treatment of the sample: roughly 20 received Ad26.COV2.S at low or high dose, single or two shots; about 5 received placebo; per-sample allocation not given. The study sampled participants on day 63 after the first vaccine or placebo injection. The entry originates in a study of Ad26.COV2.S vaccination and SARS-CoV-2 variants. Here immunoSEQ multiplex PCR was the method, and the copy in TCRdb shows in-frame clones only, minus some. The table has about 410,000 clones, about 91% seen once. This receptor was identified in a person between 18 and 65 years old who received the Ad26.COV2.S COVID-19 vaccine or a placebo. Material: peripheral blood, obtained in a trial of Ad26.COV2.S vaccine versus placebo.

CDR3 sequence: CASSRAEGPNEKLFF. The DNA for the CDR3 is TGTGCCAGCAGCCGGGCAGAGGGACCTAATGAAAAACTGTTTTTT. This rearrangement joins TRBV7-8 to TRBJ1-4, with D perhaps matching TRBD1 (5 bases). This CDR3 region has 15 residues. Germline assignment: CDR1 SGHVS and CDR2 FQNEAQ. The V and J ends lost 5 bases and 3 bases respectively, with 13 bases between them.